This TCR beta chain was sequenced in a study of T cells in women clearing cervical HPV infection. Study-level information: No precancer developed; the control's incident HPV16 infection cleared within 12 months. Only a few women had HLA typing results available. Study-wide findings and caveats: It is unknown whether associations predate infection; no effector/memory or HPV-specific sorting.

From germline, CDR1 is GTSNPN and CDR2 SVGIG (reference sequence). This CDR3 region has 12 residues. Dot-blot hybridization genotyped cervical HPV amplified with MY09/MY11 PCR. Details on this clone: The antigen is not known. Coverage ceases 3 residues before the CDR3 finishes, and the germline J gene fills in the end.

Clones were sequenced by immunoSEQ multiplex PCR, and TCRdb holds only the in-frame ones, with some missing. The sample has some 30,000 clones. Sequencing input: blood buffy coat. This receptor was identified in a woman aged 18 to 69 with a cervical HPV16 infection that either progressed to CIN3+ or cleared (not recorded which). The V and J genes are TRBV30 and TRBJ1-1, with D possibly being TRBD1 (5 bases). The CDR3 sequence: CAGWGRGSEAFF. The sequenced part of the CDR3 DNA is TGTGCCGGCTGGGGAAGGGGTTCGGAA.